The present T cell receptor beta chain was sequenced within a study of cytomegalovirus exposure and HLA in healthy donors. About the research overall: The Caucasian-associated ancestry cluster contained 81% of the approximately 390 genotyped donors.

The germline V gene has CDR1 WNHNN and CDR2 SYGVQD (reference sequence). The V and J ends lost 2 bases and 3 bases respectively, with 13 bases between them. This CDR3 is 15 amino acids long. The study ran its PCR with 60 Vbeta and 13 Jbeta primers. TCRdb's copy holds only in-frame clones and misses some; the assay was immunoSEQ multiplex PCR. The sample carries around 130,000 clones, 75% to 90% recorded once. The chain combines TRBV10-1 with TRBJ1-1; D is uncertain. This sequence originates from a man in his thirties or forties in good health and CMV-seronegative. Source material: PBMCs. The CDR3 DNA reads TGCGCCAGCAGTGAGCGGGATATTGGGGACACTGAAGCTTTCTTT. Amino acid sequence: CASSERDIGDTEAFF.